One and the same sample provided the 2 T cell receptor beta chains below, sequenced in a study of OX40 agonist ivuxolimab in advanced cancers. The protocol was immunoSEQ multiplex PCR, while the TCRdb copy is restricted to in-frame clones and leaves out a portion. The sample consists of tens of thousands of clones, approximately 84% of them appearing once. The sequencing used CD4+ or CD8+ T cells sorted from blood, collected in a trial of the OX40 agonist ivuxolimab. The receptors here all came from an adult with an advanced solid tumor such as melanoma, head and neck, liver or kidney cancer.

V usage is TRBV19 and J usage is TRBJ1-1; 9 bases are shared with TRBD1. The CDR3 extends over 13 amino acids. The ends lost 10 bases at V and 11 bases at J; junction bases unmatched: 14. Germline-derived CDR1 and CDR2 are LNHDA and SQIVND (reference sequence). This CDR3 reads CAISPGTGLSAFF. Written as DNA, the CDR3 is TGTGCCATCAGTCCCGGGACAGGGTTGAGTGCTTTCTTT.

The chain employs TRBV19 and TRBJ1-5; a possible D gene is TRBD1 (5 bases). Germline assignment: CDR1 LNHDA and CDR2 SQIVND (reference sequence). This CDR3 is built from 16 residues. V lost 5 bases to trimming and J lost 0 bases, with 14 bases between them. CDR3 in amino acids: CASSRRQTVSNQPQHF. The CDR3 nucleotides are TGTGCCAGTAGTCGAAGGCAGACAGTTAGCAATCAGCCCCAGCATTTT.